Listed below are T cell receptor beta chains from one sample, sequenced in a study of blood T cell repertoires in COVID-19. Produced via immunoSEQ multiplex PCR; TCRdb's table is partial and in-frame only. The sample consists of approximately 89,000 clones, 70% to 80% of them appearing once. The specimen sequenced was peripheral blood. The receptors originated from a man between 70 and 80 years old with acute or convalescent COVID-19. Each CDR3 is given with its conserved first and last residue. A D gene is named only where the DNA matches it firmly. Not every row has a clone size; where given, it reads once, few, many or a size class.

j_gene: TRBJ1-1; v_gene: TRBV6-5; abundance: once; d_gene: .; CDR3aa: CASRLQGGYTEAFF; CDR3nt: TGTGCCAGCAGACTACAGGGCGGGTACACTGAAGCTTTCTTT
j_gene: TRBJ1-2; v_gene: TRBV11-2; abundance: .; d_gene: .; CDR3aa: CASSFRGSGYTF; CDR3nt: TGTGCCAGCAGCTTTAGGGGGAGCGGCTACACCTTC
j_gene: TRBJ2-5; v_gene: TRBV5-1; abundance: once; d_gene: .; CDR3aa: CASSRQGREETQYF; CDR3nt: TGCGCCAGCAGCAGGCAGGGGAGGGAAGAGACCCAGTACTTC
j_gene: TRBJ2-5; v_gene: TRBV5-1; abundance: once; d_gene: .; CDR3aa: CASSLARETQYF; CDR3nt: TGCGCCAGCAGCTTGGCCCGTGAGACCCAGTACTTC
j_gene: TRBJ1-4; v_gene: TRBV9; abundance: .; d_gene: .; CDR3aa: CASSVDHLENEKLFF; CDR3nt: TGTGCCAGCAGCGTAGATCATTTGGAGAATGAAAAACTGTTTTTT
j_gene: TRBJ2-7; v_gene: TRBV18; abundance: .; d_gene: .; CDR3aa: CASSPVEGVGSYEQYF; CDR3nt: TGTGCCAGCTCACCGGTTGAGGGGGTGGGCTCCTACGAGCAGTACTTC
j_gene: TRBJ1-2; v_gene: TRBV6-5; abundance: .; d_gene: .; CDR3aa: CASSYDHRGGYGYTF; CDR3nt: TGTGCCAGCAGTTACGACCATCGCGGAGGATATGGCTACACCTTC
j_gene: TRBJ2-7; v_gene: TRBV10-3; abundance: .; d_gene: TRBD2; CDR3aa: CAGRLAGGDYEQYF; CDR3nt: TGTGCCGGCCGACTAGCGGGAGGGGACTACGAGCAGTACTTC
j_gene: TRBJ2-3; v_gene: TRBV7-2; abundance: .; d_gene: TRBD2; CDR3aa: CASREALAGGAQYF; CDR3nt: TGTGCCAGCAGGGAAGCACTAGCGGGAGGTGCGCAGTATTTT
j_gene: TRBJ2-3; v_gene: TRBV7-2; abundance: .; d_gene: .; CDR3aa: CANDLVGSGTQYF; CDR3nt: TGTGCCAACGACCTGGTCGGGTCGGGTACGCAGTATTTT
j_gene: TRBJ2-7; v_gene: TRBV29-1; abundance: .; d_gene: .; CDR3aa: CSVEEYSDSAYEQYF; CDR3nt: TGCAGCGTTGAAGAATACTCGGACTCGGCCTACGAGCAGTACTTC
j_gene: TRBJ1-1; v_gene: TRBV5-6; abundance: .; d_gene: .; CDR3aa: CASSSLGGRRTEAFF; CDR3nt: TGTGCCAGCAGCTCGCTCGGGGGGAGGCGGACTGAAGCTTTCTTT
j_gene: TRBJ2-6; v_gene: TRBV5-4; abundance: .; d_gene: .; CDR3aa: CASSLAFFGSGANVLTF; CDR3nt: TGTGCCAGCAGCTTGGCCTTTTTCGGCTCTGGGGCCAACGTCCTGACTTTC
j_gene: TRBJ1-2; v_gene: TRBV4-1; abundance: few; d_gene: .; CDR3aa: CASSQDWPGAYYGYTF; CDR3nt: TGCGCCAGCAGCCAAGATTGGCCAGGGGCCTACTATGGCTACACCTTC
j_gene: TRBJ2-6; v_gene: TRBV28; abundance: .; d_gene: TRBD1; CDR3aa: CASSPLQGAASGANVLTF; CDR3nt: TGTGCCAGCAGTCCACTACAGGGGGCTGCCTCTGGGGCCAACGTCCTGACTTTC
j_gene: TRBJ2-1; v_gene: TRBV12-3/TRBV12-4; abundance: .; d_gene: TRBD2; CDR3aa: CASREQTSGEQFF; CDR3nt: TGTGCCAGCAGAGAGCAGACTAGCGGCGAGCAGTTCTTC
j_gene: TRBJ1-2; v_gene: TRBV7-2; abundance: .; d_gene: .; CDR3aa: CASSLLLNYGYTF; CDR3nt: TGTGCCAGCAGCTTACTCCTCAACTATGGCTACACCTTC
j_gene: TRBJ2-3; v_gene: TRBV10-3; abundance: .; d_gene: TRBD2; CDR3aa: CATSSGRTDTQYF; CDR3nt: TGTGCCACCTCTAGCGGGAGAACAGATACGCAGTATTTT
j_gene: TRBJ1-5; v_gene: TRBV28; abundance: few; d_gene: TRBD1; CDR3aa: CASRRTGGRHQPQHF; CDR3nt: TGTGCCAGCAGGCGGACAGGGGGGCGGCATCAGCCCCAGCATTTT
j_gene: TRBJ2-1; v_gene: TRBV2; abundance: .; d_gene: TRBD2; CDR3aa: CASRPLAGGPNNEQFF; CDR3nt: TGTGCCAGCAGACCACTAGCGGGAGGGCCGAACAATGAGCAGTTCTTC
j_gene: TRBJ2-7; v_gene: TRBV30; abundance: .; d_gene: .; CDR3aa: CAWSVGGEQYF; CDR3nt: TGTGCCTGGAGTGTGGGGGGCGAGCAGTACTTC
j_gene: TRBJ2-7; v_gene: TRBV28; abundance: .; d_gene: .; CDR3aa: CASSLPDSSYEQYF; CDR3nt: TGTGCCAGCAGTTTGCCCGATAGCTCCTACGAGCAGTACTTC
j_gene: TRBJ1-6; v_gene: TRBV4-2; abundance: few; d_gene: TRBD1; CDR3aa: CASSPTGGDSPLHF; CDR3nt: TGTGCCAGCAGCCCTACAGGGGGGGATTCACCCCTCCACTTT
j_gene: TRBJ1-2; v_gene: TRBV9; abundance: few; d_gene: .; CDR3aa: CASSAPRGGQFYGYTF; CDR3nt: TGTGCCAGCAGCGCCCCCCGGGGAGGGCAGTTTTATGGCTACACCTTC
j_gene: TRBJ1-1; v_gene: TRBV20-1; abundance: .; d_gene: .; CDR3aa: CSAPVFEAFF; CDR3nt: TGCAGTGCTCCTGTATTTGAAGCTTTCTTT
j_gene: TRBJ2-5; v_gene: TRBV5-4; abundance: .; d_gene: .; CDR3aa: CASSSDSSQETQYF; CDR3nt: TGTGCCAGCAGCAGCGACAGTAGCCAAGAGACCCAGTACTTC
j_gene: TRBJ1-5; v_gene: TRBV18; abundance: .; d_gene: TRBD1; CDR3aa: CASSPATGENQPRHF; CDR3nt: TGTGCCAGCTCACCCGCGACAGGGGAAAATCAGCCCCGGCATTTT
j_gene: TRBJ1-4; v_gene: TRBV5-1; abundance: .; d_gene: .; CDR3aa: CASSLAGRTATNEKLFF; CDR3nt: TGCGCCAGCAGCTTGGCCGGGAGGACTGCAACTAATGAAAAACTGTTTTTT
j_gene: TRBJ2-7; v_gene: TRBV6-6; abundance: .; d_gene: TRBD1; CDR3aa: CASSYSPGTGVDEQYF; CDR3nt: TGTGCCAGCAGTTACAGCCCCGGGACAGGGGTCGACGAGCAGTACTTC
j_gene: TRBJ1-5; v_gene: TRBV19; abundance: .; d_gene: .; CDR3aa: CASSIATVLRGNQPQHF; CDR3nt: TGTGCCAGTAGTATAGCGACAGTTCTCAGGGGCAATCAGCCCCAGCATTTT
j_gene: TRBJ2-1; v_gene: TRBV5-1; abundance: once; d_gene: TRBD2; CDR3aa: CASSSTSGSINEQFF; CDR3nt: TGCGCCAGCAGCTCGACTAGCGGGAGTATAAATGAGCAGTTCTTC
j_gene: TRBJ2-6; v_gene: TRBV28; abundance: .; d_gene: .; CDR3aa: CASSLLGRPPGANVLTF; CDR3nt: TGTGCCAGCAGCCTCTTGGGCAGGCCACCTGGGGCCAACGTCCTGACTTTC
j_gene: TRBJ1-6; v_gene: TRBV3-1/TRBV3-2; abundance: many; d_gene: .; CDR3aa: CASSQDWTARGDSPLHF; CDR3nt: TGTGCCAGCAGCCAAGATTGGACAGCTAGAGGTGATTCACCCCTCCACTTT
j_gene: TRBJ2-3; v_gene: TRBV6-1; abundance: .; d_gene: .; CDR3aa: CASSEGAGSTDTQYF; CDR3nt: TGTGCCAGCAGTGAAGGGGCAGGTAGCACAGATACGCAGTATTTT
j_gene: TRBJ2-2; v_gene: TRBV28; abundance: few; d_gene: TRBD1; CDR3aa: CASSGSEPGQGSTGELFF; CDR3nt: TGTGCCAGCAGTGGGTCCGAACCGGGACAGGGGAGCACCGGGGAGCTGTTTTTT
j_gene: TRBJ2-3; v_gene: TRBV28; abundance: few; d_gene: TRBD2; CDR3aa: CASSPRLAGATDTQYF; CDR3nt: TGTGCCAGCAGCCCTAGACTAGCGGGGGCTACAGATACGCAGTATTTT
j_gene: TRBJ1-2; v_gene: TRBV5-6; abundance: .; d_gene: TRBD1; CDR3aa: CASSLLPGQRPYGYTF; CDR3nt: TGTGCCAGCAGCTTGTTACCGGGACAGAGACCCTATGGCTACACCTTC
j_gene: TRBJ2-1; v_gene: TRBV15; abundance: .; d_gene: .; CDR3aa: CATSKRGRADEQFF; CDR3nt: TGTGCCACCAGCAAGAGAGGCAGAGCCGATGAGCAGTTCTTC
j_gene: TRBJ1-4; v_gene: TRBV3-1/TRBV3-2; abundance: .; d_gene: .; CDR3aa: CASRSHGPTNEKLFF; CDR3nt: TGTGCCAGCAGATCCCATGGGCCAACTAATGAAAAACTGTTTTTT
j_gene: TRBJ2-3; v_gene: TRBV6-6; abundance: .; d_gene: TRBD2; CDR3aa: CASAGGTDTQYF; CDR3nt: TGTGCCAGCGCGGGGGGCACAGATACGCAGTATTTT
j_gene: TRBJ1-1; v_gene: TRBV2; abundance: .; d_gene: .; CDR3aa: CASRADMNTEAFF; CDR3nt: TGTGCCAGCAGGGCGGACATGAACACTGAAGCTTTCTTT
j_gene: TRBJ2-5; v_gene: TRBV2; abundance: .; d_gene: TRBD1; CDR3aa: CASSADREYQETQYF; CDR3nt: TGTGCCAGCAGTGCGGACAGGGAGTACCAAGAGACCCAGTACTTC
j_gene: TRBJ2-5; v_gene: TRBV6-5; abundance: .; d_gene: .; CDR3aa: CASTRGQETQYF; CDR3nt: TGTGCCAGCACTAGGGGTCAAGAGACCCAGTACTTC
j_gene: TRBJ2-1; v_gene: TRBV6-5; abundance: .; d_gene: TRBD2; CDR3aa: CASTRGLAGLNEQFF; CDR3nt: TGTGCCAGCACCCGGGGCCTAGCGGGACTTAATGAGCAGTTCTTC
j_gene: TRBJ2-4; v_gene: TRBV30; abundance: .; d_gene: TRBD2; CDR3aa: CAWSVQREGRGIQYF; CDR3nt: TGTGCCTGGAGTGTACAGCGGGAGGGCCGGGGCATTCAGTACTTC
j_gene: TRBJ1-6; v_gene: TRBV7-8; abundance: few; d_gene: .; CDR3aa: CASSARGRGSPLHF; CDR3nt: TGTGCCAGCAGCGCCCGGGGCAGGGGATCACCCCTCCACTTT
j_gene: TRBJ2-5; v_gene: TRBV3-1/TRBV3-2; abundance: .; d_gene: .; CDR3aa: CASSYEIQYF; CDR3nt: TGTGCCAGCAGCTACGAGATCCAGTACTTC
j_gene: TRBJ2-4; v_gene: TRBV5-1; abundance: .; d_gene: TRBD1; CDR3aa: CASSLYRGDIQYF; CDR3nt: TGCGCCAGCAGCTTGTACAGGGGGGACATTCAGTACTTC
j_gene: TRBJ1-3; v_gene: TRBV19; abundance: .; d_gene: TRBD1; CDR3aa: CASSRGNSGNTIYF; CDR3nt: TGTGCCAGTTCCAGGGGGAACTCTGGAAACACCATATATTTT
j_gene: TRBJ1-2; v_gene: TRBV6-5; abundance: .; d_gene: .; CDR3aa: CASSYPDSGYTF; CDR3nt: TGTGCCAGCAGTTACCCTGACAGTGGCTACACCTTC
j_gene: TRBJ2-7; v_gene: TRBV27; abundance: .; d_gene: TRBD1; CDR3aa: CASSKDRGGSYEQYF; CDR3nt: TGTGCCAGCAGTAAAGACAGGGGGGGCTCCTACGAGCAGTACTTC
j_gene: TRBJ2-2; v_gene: TRBV6-2/TRBV6-3; abundance: .; d_gene: TRBD2; CDR3aa: CASSYSGSLGELFF; CDR3nt: TGTGCCAGCAGTTATAGCGGGAGCCTCGGGGAGCTGTTTTTT
j_gene: TRBJ2-1; v_gene: TRBV2; abundance: .; d_gene: .; CDR3aa: CASRDQDSGNEQFF; CDR3nt: TGTGCCAGCAGGGACCAAGACTCGGGGAATGAGCAGTTCTTC